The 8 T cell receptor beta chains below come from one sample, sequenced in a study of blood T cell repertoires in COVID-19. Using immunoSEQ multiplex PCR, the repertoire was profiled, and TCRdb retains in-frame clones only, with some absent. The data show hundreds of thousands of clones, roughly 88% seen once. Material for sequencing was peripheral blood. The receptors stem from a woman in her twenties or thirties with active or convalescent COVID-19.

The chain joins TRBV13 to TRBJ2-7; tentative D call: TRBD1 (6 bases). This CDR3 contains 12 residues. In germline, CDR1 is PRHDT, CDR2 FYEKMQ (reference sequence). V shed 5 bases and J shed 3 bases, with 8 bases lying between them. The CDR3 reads CASSRTDYEQYF. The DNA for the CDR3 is TGTGCCAGCAGCCGGACAGACTACGAGCAGTACTTC. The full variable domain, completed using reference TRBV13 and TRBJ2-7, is AAGVIQSPRHLIKEKRETATLKCYPIPRHDTVYWYQQGPGQDPQFLISFYEKMQSDKGSIPDRFSAQQFSDYHSELNMSSLELGDSALYFCASSRTDYEQYFGPGTRLTVT.

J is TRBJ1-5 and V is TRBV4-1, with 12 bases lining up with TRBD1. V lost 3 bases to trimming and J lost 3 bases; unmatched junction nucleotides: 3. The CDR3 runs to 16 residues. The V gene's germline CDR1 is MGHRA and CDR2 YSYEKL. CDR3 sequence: CASSQGQGAHNQPQHF. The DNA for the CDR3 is TGCGCCAGCAGCCAGGGACAGGGGGCTCACAATCAGCCCCAGCATTTT.

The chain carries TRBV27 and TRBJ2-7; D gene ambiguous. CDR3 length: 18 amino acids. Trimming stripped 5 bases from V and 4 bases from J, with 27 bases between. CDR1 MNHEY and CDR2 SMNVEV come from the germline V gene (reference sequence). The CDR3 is CASSPKRHPGALDYEQYF. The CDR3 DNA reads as TGTGCCAGCAGTCCCAAAAGGCACCCCGGAGCTCTCGATTACGAGCAGTACTTC.

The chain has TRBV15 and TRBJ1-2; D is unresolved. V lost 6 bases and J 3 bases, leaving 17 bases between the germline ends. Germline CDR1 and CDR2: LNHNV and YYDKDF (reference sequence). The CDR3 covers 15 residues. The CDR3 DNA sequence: TGTGCCACCAGTCGTGGCGACCCGGCGGACTATGGCTACACCTTC. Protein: CATSRGDPADYGYTF.

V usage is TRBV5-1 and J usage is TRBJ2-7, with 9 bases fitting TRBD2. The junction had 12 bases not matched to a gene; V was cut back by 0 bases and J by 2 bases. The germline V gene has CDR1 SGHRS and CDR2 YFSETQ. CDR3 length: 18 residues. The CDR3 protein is CASSLDRNGLAFAYEQYF. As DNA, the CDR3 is TGCGCCAGCAGCTTGGATCGAAACGGACTAGCGTTCGCCTACGAGCAGTACTTC.

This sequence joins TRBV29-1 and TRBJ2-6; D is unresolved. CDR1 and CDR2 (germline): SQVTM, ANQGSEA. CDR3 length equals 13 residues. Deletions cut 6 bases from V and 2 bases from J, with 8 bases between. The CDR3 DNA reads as TGCAGCGTCGACAAAACTGGGGCCAACGTCCTGACTTTC. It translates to CSVDKTGANVLTF.

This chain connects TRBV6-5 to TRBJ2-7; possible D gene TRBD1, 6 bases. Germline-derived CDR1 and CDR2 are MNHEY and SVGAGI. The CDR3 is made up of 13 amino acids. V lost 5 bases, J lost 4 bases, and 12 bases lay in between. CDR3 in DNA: TGTGCCAGCAGTAATCAACAGGGATACGAGCAGTACTTC. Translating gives CASSNQQGYEQYF.

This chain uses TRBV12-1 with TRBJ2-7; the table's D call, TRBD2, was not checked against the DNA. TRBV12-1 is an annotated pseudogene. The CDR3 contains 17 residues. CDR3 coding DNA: TGTGCCAGCAGCCCGACTAGCGGGAGGGAGGGCGACTACGAGCAGTACTTC. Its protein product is CASSPTSGREGDYEQYF.